Described below is a single T cell receptor (beta chain) sequence and its context. Antigen unknown. Assay used: immunoSEQ multiplex PCR; TCRdb lists only in-frame clones, some missing. The profile shows 4,500 to 5,000 clones, 76% of them singletons. The sample is drawn from a study of ipilimumab plus nivolumab after autologous stem cell transplantation. Overall study findings and caveats: Per the authors, repertoire, Treg and microbiota data justify further study.

Between the trimmed V and J ends, which lost 2 bases and 0 bases, there was a span of 8 bases. This CDR3 comprises 15 residues. CDR1 is SGHVS and CDR2 is FNYEAQ in the germline V gene. The receptor was derived from a male donor with multiple myeloma. Sample: PBMCs, taken in a trial of ipilimumab plus nivolumab as post-transplant consolidation. The V gene is TRBV7-6, the J gene TRBJ1-3; maybe TRBD1 (6 bases). CDR3 loop: CASSLWDNSGNTIYF. CDR3 in DNA: TGTGCCAGCAGCTTATGGGACAACTCTGGAAACACCATATATTTT.